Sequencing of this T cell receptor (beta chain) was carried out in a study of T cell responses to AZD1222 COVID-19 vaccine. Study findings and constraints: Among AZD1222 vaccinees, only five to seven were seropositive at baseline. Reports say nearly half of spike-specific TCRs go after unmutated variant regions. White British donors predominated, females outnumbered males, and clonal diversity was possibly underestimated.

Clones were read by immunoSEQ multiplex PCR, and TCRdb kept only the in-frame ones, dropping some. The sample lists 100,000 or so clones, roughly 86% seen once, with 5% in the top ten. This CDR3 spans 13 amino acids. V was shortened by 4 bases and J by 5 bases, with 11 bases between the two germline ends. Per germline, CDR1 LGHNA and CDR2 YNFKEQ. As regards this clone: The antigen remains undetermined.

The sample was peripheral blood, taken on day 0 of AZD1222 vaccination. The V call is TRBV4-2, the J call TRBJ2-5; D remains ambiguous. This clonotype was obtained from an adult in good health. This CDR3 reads CASSRGSVETQYF. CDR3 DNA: TGTGCCAGCAGCCGTGGATCGGTGGAGACCCAGTACTTC.